The 26 T cell receptor beta chains below all came from one sample that was sequenced in a study of control samples from healthy donors and cancer patients. Libraries were prepared by immunoSEQ multiplex PCR; TCRdb keeps only in-frame clonotypes and omits some of them. The sample contains 90,000 to 150,000 clones, approximately 88% of which appear only once. Sequenced input: blood. The receptors derive from a middle-aged man in good health.

The J gene is TRBJ1-2, the V gene TRBV9; D may be TRBD1 (6 bases). V dropped 2 bases and J dropped 5 bases, with 16 bases sitting between them. CDR3 length: 15 residues. Germline values: CDR1 SGDLS, CDR2 YYNGEE. CDR3 DNA sequence: TGTGCCAGCAGCGTTGGGACACTCAATACGTATGGCTACACCTTC. Translation: CASSVGTLNTYGYTF.

V is TRBV5-4 and J is TRBJ2-2; either TRBD1 or TRBD2 may supply D (5 bases each). Germline V gene lookup returns CDR1 SGHNT and CDR2 YYREEE (reference sequence). V was trimmed by 6 bases and J by 2 bases, leaving 11 bases between them. The CDR3 is made up of 14 amino acids. The CDR3: CASTLRGNTGELFF. In nucleotides, the CDR3 is TGTGCCAGCACTCTGAGGGGTAACACCGGGGAGCTGTTTTTT.

The rearrangement uses TRBV24-1 and TRBJ1-2; TRBD1 is a possible D gene (5 bases). The CDR3 has 13 amino acids. Germline V CDR1 and CDR2: KGHDR, SFDVKD. Trimming left V 4 bases short and J 6 bases short, with 11 bases between. The CDR3 DNA follows: TGTGCCACCAGTGAGGCAGGGACGGATGGCTACACCTTC. Translating gives CATSEAGTDGYTF.

The chain carries TRBV30 and TRBJ2-5; D not certain. The V gene lost 4 bases and the J gene lost 5 bases, with 8 bases spanning the gap. This CDR3 comprises 11 residues. Germline CDR1 and CDR2: GTSNPN and SVGIG (reference sequence). The CDR3 reads CAWTIRETQYF. The CDR3 DNA reads as TGTGCCTGGACCATAAGGGAGACCCAGTACTTC.

This clone was detected only once. This chain uses TRBV19 with TRBJ2-2, with 12 bases fitting TRBD2. V trimming: 5 bases; J trimming: 1 base; junction bases outside the gene matches: 5. The CDR3 is 17 amino acids. The V gene's germline CDR1 is LNHDA and CDR2 SQIVND (reference sequence). The CDR3 region has the DNA TGTGCCAGTAGTCCTAGCGGGGGGGCCCTGAACACCGGGGAGCTGTTTTTT. It codes for CASSPSGGALNTGELFF.

The chain recombines TRBV6-5 with TRBJ2-7; possible D gene TRBD1, 6 bases. V was pared by 0 bases and J by 5 bases, with 17 bases between. Germline CDR1 is MNHEY and CDR2 is SVGAGI. There are 16 residues in the CDR3. CDR3 nucleotides: TGTGCCAGCAGTTACTCGGCAGGGGTCAACCATAACGAGCAGTACTTC. As protein: CASSYSAGVNHNEQYF.

The chain has TRBV7-8 and TRBJ2-5; D possibly corresponds to TRBD1 (6 bases). The CDR3 has 12 amino acids. Trimming left V 5 bases short and J 7 bases short, with 11 bases between. Germline assignment: CDR1 SGHVS and CDR2 FQNEAQ. The CDR3 protein is CASSLPGATQYF. CDR3 coding DNA: TGTGCCAGCAGCCTTCCAGGGGCGACCCAGTACTTC. Looking up the rest from reference TRBV7-8 and TRBJ2-5 gives the full variable domain: GAGVSQSPRYKVAKRGQDVALRCDPISGHVSLFWYQQALGQGPEFLTYFQNEAQLDKSGLPSDRFFAERPEGSVSTLKIQRTQQEDSAVYLCASSLPGATQYFGPGTRLLVL.

The V gene is TRBV30, the J gene TRBJ2-7; D may match TRBD1 or TRBD2 (5 bases each). CDR3 size: 15 residues. V was cut by 0 bases and J by 0 bases, with 12 bases left in between. Germline lookup yields CDR1 GTSNPN and CDR2 SVGIG (reference sequence). CDR3 residues: CAWSVRQGRSYEQYF. DNA of the CDR3: TGTGCCTGGAGTGTAAGGCAGGGACGCTCCTACGAGCAGTACTTC.

V is TRBV6-4 and J is TRBJ2-3; 9 bases map to TRBD2. V was clipped by 1 base and J by 1 base; unmatched bases: 0. The CDR3 sequence is 15 residues long. Germline CDR1 reads MRHNA; CDR2 reads SNTAGT. The CDR3 spells CASSDLAGGTDTQYF. CDR3 sequence (DNA): TGTGCCAGCAGTGACTTAGCGGGGGGCACAGATACGCAGTATTTT.

The gene calls are TRBV5-6 and TRBJ2-7; D possibly uses TRBD1 or TRBD2 (5 bases each). CDR1 SGHDT and CDR2 YYEEEE come from the germline V gene. The CDR3 has 14 amino acids. V shed 2 bases and J shed 3 bases, with 12 bases lying between them. Here the CDR3 reads CASSFRDGGYEQYF. The DNA for the CDR3 is TGTGCCAGCAGCTTCCGGGACGGAGGCTACGAGCAGTACTTC. The full variable domain, its missing parts supplied by reference TRBV5-6 and TRBJ2-7, is DAGVTQSPTHLIKTRGQQVTLRCSPKSGHDTVSWYQQALGQGPQFIFQYYEEEERQRGNFPDRFSGHQFPNYSSELNVNALLLGDSALYLCASSFRDGGYEQYFGPGTRLTVT.

This clone was counted once. This chain connects TRBV3-1 (or the pseudogene TRBV3-2) to TRBJ2-7; perhaps TRBD1 as D (5 bases). This CDR3 region has 14 residues. CDR1 and CDR2 from the germline V gene are LGHDT and YNNKEL (reference sequence). V was trimmed by 1 base and J by 2 bases, leaving 9 bases between them. The CDR3, as DNA: TGTGCCAGCAGCCAAGGTACAGGAACCTACGAGCAGTACTTC. The encoded protein is CASSQGTGTYEQYF.

This chain joins TRBV27 and TRBJ1-5; 8 positions match TRBD1. V trimming: 3 bases; J trimming: 9 bases; junction bases outside the gene matches: 10. This CDR3 is 15 amino acids long. Germline V lookup: CDR1 MNHEY, CDR2 SMNVEV (reference sequence). For the CDR3, the DNA is TGTGCCAGCAGTTTCAACGGACAGGGTCAAGGGCCCCAGCATTTT. It translates to CASSFNGQGQGPQHF.

V and J are TRBV3-1 (or the pseudogene TRBV3-2) and TRBJ2-5; no definite D call. Trimming pared 4 bases from V and 7 bases from J, leaving 16 bases between. CDR1 is LGHDT and CDR2 is YNNKEL in the germline V gene (reference sequence). CDR3 length: 14 residues. CDR3 sequence reads: CASSRGGRQMTQYF. In DNA form, the CDR3 reads TGTGCCAGCAGCCGTGGCGGACGACAAATGACCCAGTACTTC.

This clone was seen only a few times. The J gene is TRBJ1-1, the V gene TRBV4-2; D remains ambiguous. The CDR3 is 12 amino acids. Germline V lookup: CDR1 LGHNA, CDR2 YNFKEQ. V dropped 3 bases and J dropped 6 bases, with 8 bases sitting between them. The CDR3 nucleotides are TGTGCCAGCAGCCACGAAGGCGCTGAAGCTTTCTTT. Amino acid sequence: CASSHEGAEAFF.

This clone was picked up one time. This chain uses TRBV7-2 with TRBJ2-2; the match to TRBD2 covers 11 bases. The CDR3 covers 18 residues. Germline assignment: CDR1 SGHTA and CDR2 FQGNSA. With V trimmed by 2 bases and J by 5 bases, 10 bases remained unmatched. The CDR3 DNA reads as TGTGCCAGCAGCTTATTTAGCGGGGGGGCCTTGGGTACCGGGGAGCTGTTTTTT. The encoded protein is CASSLFSGGALGTGELFF.

The chain recombines TRBV5-1 with TRBJ2-7; D possibly matches TRBD1 or TRBD2 (6 bases each). The V gene lost 0 bases and the J gene lost 7 bases, with 14 bases spanning the gap. Germline V gene sequence: CDR1 SGHRS, CDR2 YFSETQ. The CDR3 is made up of 14 amino acids. The CDR3 reads CASSLEWRGKEQYF. The CDR3 DNA follows: TGCGCCAGCAGCTTGGAGTGGAGGGGGAAAGAGCAGTACTTC.

In its sample, this clone was seen once. The chain is built from TRBV2 and TRBJ1-1; 7 positions match TRBD1. This CDR3 spans 14 amino acids. CDR1 is SNHLY, CDR2 FYNNEI, per germline. With 4 bases clipped from V and 1 base from J, the junction kept 3 bases outside the gene matches. The CDR3: CASSAGGTNTEAFF. The DNA for the CDR3 is TGTGCCAGCAGTGCAGGGGGTACGAACACTGAAGCTTTCTTT.

This clone was seen only once. The chain recombines TRBV27 with TRBJ2-6, with 7 bases identical to TRBD1. Germline V gene sequence: CDR1 MNHEY, CDR2 SMNVEV (reference sequence). With 8 bases clipped from V and 2 bases from J, the junction kept 6 bases outside the gene matches. The CDR3 length is 15 residues. The CDR3 is CASRGTAAGANVLTF. Here the CDR3 DNA reads TGTGCCAGCCGAGGGACAGCGGCTGGGGCCAACGTCCTGACTTTC.

This clone was detected a few times. This sequence joins TRBV4-1 and TRBJ1-2; unclear D gene. Germline V gives CDR1 MGHRA, CDR2 YSYEKL. CDR3 length: 12 residues. The germline V and J ends were trimmed by 0 bases and 8 bases, with 7 bases remaining between them. Here the CDR3 reads CASSQEKSGYTF. CDR3 DNA: TGCGCCAGCAGCCAAGAGAAGAGCGGCTACACCTTC.

The V gene is TRBV5-1, the J gene TRBJ1-6; D ambiguous. The CDR3 length is 15 residues. V shed 0 bases and J shed 4 bases, with 8 bases lying between them. CDR1 and CDR2 (germline): SGHRS, YFSETQ. The CDR3 sequence: CASSLGEIYNSPLHF. The CDR3 bases are TGCGCCAGCAGCTTGGGGGAGATTTATAATTCACCCCTCCACTTT.

This chain links TRBV3-1 (or the pseudogene TRBV3-2) with TRBJ1-3; TRBD1 is a possible D gene (6 bases). This CDR3 is built from 17 residues. V was shortened by 3 bases and J by 0 bases, with 15 bases between the two germline ends. CDR1 is LGHDT, CDR2 YNNKEL, per germline (reference sequence). The CDR3 region is CASSQSRQDPSGNTIYF. In DNA form, the CDR3 reads TGTGCCAGCAGCCAGAGCCGACAGGACCCCTCTGGAAACACCATATATTTT.

The chain links TRBV6-6 to TRBJ1-4, with D possibly TRBD1 on 6 matching bases. The CDR3 spans 14 residues. Germline loops: CDR1 MNHNY, CDR2 SVGAGI (reference sequence). V was trimmed by 6 bases and J by 8 bases, leaving 16 bases between them. CDR3 in amino acids: CASRVWGAGEKLFF. DNA for the CDR3: TGTGCCAGCAGGGTATGGGGGGCGGGGGAAAAACTGTTTTTT.

This chain uses TRBV9 with TRBJ2-2; 8 bases map to TRBD2. CDR3 length: 22 amino acids. V was pared by 0 bases and J by 3 bases, with 22 bases of the junction left unmatched. From germline, CDR1 is SGDLS and CDR2 YYNGEE. The DNA for the CDR3 is TGTGCCAGCAGCGTAGAGGCCACAGGGTCTAGAATCGCAGCGGGGGACACCGGGGAGCTGTTTTTT. Amino acid sequence: CASSVEATGSRIAAGDTGELFF. The variable domain in full, with the rest retrieved from reference TRBV9 and TRBJ2-2, is DSGVTQTPKHLITATGQRVTLRCSPRSGDLSVYWYQQSLDQGLQFLIQYYNGEERAKGNILERFSAQQFPDLHSELNLSSLELGDSALYFCASSVEATGSRIAAGDTGELFFGEGSRLTVL.

This clone has just one count. This chain uses TRBV18 with TRBJ2-1; possible D gene TRBD1, 6 bases. The germline gives CDR1 KGHSH, CDR2 LQKENI. The CDR3 length is 13 residues. V dropped 3 bases and J dropped 5 bases, with 8 bases sitting between them. CDR3 sequence reads: CASSPWTDNEQFF. The CDR3 nucleotides read TGTGCCAGCTCACCTTGGACAGACAATGAGCAGTTCTTC.

The V and J genes are TRBV21-1 and TRBJ2-7; the D call of TRBD2 is as the table states it, not checked on the DNA. TRBV21-1 corresponds to a pseudogene. CDR3 length: 15 residues. This CDR3 is CAPRGGNETQVEQYF. As DNA, the CDR3 is TGTGCCCCCCGTGGAGGCAACGAAACTCAAGTCGAGCAGTACTTC.

In its sample, this clone was seen once. The chain joins TRBV14 to TRBJ1-1, with D possibly TRBD1 on 5 matching bases. CDR1 and CDR2 from the germline V gene are SGHDN and FVKESK. V was pared by 6 bases and J by 4 bases, with 12 bases between. The CDR3 loop spans 13 amino acids. The CDR3 here is CASRRSGGTEAFF. The CDR3 region has the DNA TGTGCCAGCAGGCGTTCTGGGGGCACTGAAGCTTTCTTT.